The 19 T cell receptor beta chains below were found in one sample sequenced in a study of beta chain features in type 1 diabetes. Overall study results and limits: Researchers report that Type 1 diabetes patients had moderately but significantly shorter TCRB CDR3s across all four CD4+ subsets.

What these receptors recognize is not known. The entirety of the isolated RNA underwent reverse transcription, so expressed TCRB transcripts were sequenced. Libraries were prepared by immunoSEQ multiplex PCR; TCRdb keeps only in-frame clonotypes and omits some of them. The data show roughly 730,000 clones, around an eighth seen once. The source material was naive CD4+ T cells from blood. The receptors come from a young man with type 1 diabetes.

This clone was observed a few times. V usage is TRBV2 and J usage is TRBJ2-3, with D possibly being TRBD1 (5 bases). V lost 6 bases, J lost 5 bases, and 18 bases lay in between. Germline-derived CDR1 and CDR2 are SNHLY and FYNNEI. The CDR3 runs to 15 residues. The chain's CDR3 is CASSQGVSLKDTQYF. The CDR3 bases are TGTGCCAGCAGCCAGGGTGTAAGCCTTAAAGATACGCAGTATTTT.

The chain uses TRBV7-2 and TRBJ2-4; 11 bases align to TRBD2. V lost 4 bases, J lost 1 base, and 0 bases stayed unmatched. The germline gives CDR1 SGHTA, CDR2 FQGNSA. The CDR3 is made up of 15 amino acids. In DNA form, the CDR3 reads TGTGCCAGCAGCTCTAGCGGGGGGGCCAAAAACATTCAGTACTTC. This sequence encodes CASSSSGGAKNIQYF. Looking up the rest from reference TRBV7-2 and TRBJ2-4 gives the full variable domain: GAGVSQSPSNKVTEKGKDVELRCDPISGHTALYWYRQSLGQGLEFLIYFQGNSAPDKSGLPSDRFSAERTGGSVSTLTIQRTQQEDSAVYLCASSSSGGAKNIQYFGAGTRLSVL.

This chain joins TRBV20-1 and TRBJ2-1; D remains unclear. Germline lookup yields CDR1 DFQATT and CDR2 SNEGSKA (reference sequence). The V end lost 5 bases, the J end lost 4 bases, and 6 bases lay between the germline ends. This CDR3 region has 11 residues. The CDR3 DNA is TGCAGTGCTCCGAAATACAATGAGCAGTTCTTC. As protein: CSAPKYNEQFF.

The rearrangement links TRBV2 to TRBJ2-1, with no clear D. V was trimmed by 6 bases and J by 10 bases, leaving 10 bases between them. The CDR3 totals 11 residues. CDR1 is SNHLY, CDR2 FYNNEI, per germline. CDR3 loop: CASSGYQEQFF. Here the CDR3 DNA reads TGTGCCAGCAGCGGCTACCAGGAGCAGTTCTTC. Filled out from reference TRBV2 and TRBJ2-1, the complete variable domain reads EPEVTQTPSHQVTQMGQEVILRCVPISNHLYFYWYRQILGQKVEFLVSFYNNEISEKSEIFDDQFSVERPDGSNFTLKIRSTKLEDSAMYFCASSGYQEQFFGPGTRLTVL.

This clone was counted a few times. The CDR3 sequence is CASSYSRGNSPLHF. CDR3 DNA sequence: TGTGCCAGCAGTTACTCGAGGGGTAATTCACCCCTCCACTTT. This chain links TRBV6-5 with TRBJ1-6; maybe TRBD1 (5 bases). CDR1 and CDR2 from the germline V gene are MNHEY and SVGAGI. V dropped 0 bases and J dropped 6 bases, with 6 bases sitting between them. The CDR3 has 14 amino acids.

The sample holds a few counts of this clone. DNA of the CDR3: TGTGCCTGGAGTGTGGGACAGACGAACACTGAAGCTTTCTTT. It translates to CAWSVGQTNTEAFF. The genes are TRBV30 and TRBJ1-1; 7 nucleotides match TRBD1. The CDR3 is 14 residues long. With V trimmed by 0 bases and J by 1 base, 2 bases remained unmatched. CDR1 GTSNPN and CDR2 SVGIG come from the germline V gene (reference sequence).

Concerning this clone itself: This specimen includes other DNA sequences encoding the same CDR3. The J gene is TRBJ1-2, the V gene TRBV30; 8 bases fit TRBD1. This CDR3 contains 13 residues. V shed 1 base and J 7 bases; nucleotides not matched to a gene: 5. Germline V CDR1 and CDR2: GTSNPN, SVGIG (reference sequence). CDR3 sequence: CAWSGSGTGGYTF. As DNA, the CDR3 is TGTGCCTGGAGTGGCTCCGGGACAGGTGGCTACACCTTC.

The chain recombines TRBV19 with TRBJ1-4; tentative D call: TRBD1 (5 bases). The V gene's germline CDR1 is LNHDA and CDR2 SQIVND (reference sequence). The germline V and J ends were trimmed by 9 bases and 7 bases, with 12 bases remaining between them. The CDR3 sequence is 12 residues long. The CDR3 DNA sequence: TGTGCCAGCCATCAGGGACGTGAAAAACTGTTTTTT. Protein: CASHQGREKLFF.

The chain has TRBV5-6 and TRBJ2-7; D remains unclear. Trimming shortened V by 3 bases and J by 2 bases, and 9 bases separated the two germline ends. From germline, CDR1 is SGHDT and CDR2 YYEEEE. CDR3 size: 13 residues. In DNA, the CDR3 is TGTGCCAGCAGCTCCTCGGCTACCTACGAGCAGTACTTC. It encodes CASSSSATYEQYF.

This rearrangement joins TRBV5-1 to TRBJ2-5, with D uncertain. Germline CDR1 is SGHRS and CDR2 is YFSETQ. The length of the CDR3 is 13 residues. The V and J ends lost 0 bases and 5 bases respectively, with 8 bases between them. CDR3 protein: CASSLDHGETQYF. The CDR3 bases are TGCGCCAGCAGCTTGGACCACGGCGAGACCCAGTACTTC.

This clone was found a few times. The genes are TRBV4-2 and TRBJ2-1, with D possibly matching TRBD2 (5 bases). With 3 bases removed from V and 8 bases from J, the gap between germline ends came to 17 bases. CDR1 LGHNA and CDR2 YNFKEQ come from the germline V gene. The CDR3 consists of 15 residues. The CDR3 reads CASSQVRVEGDEQFF. CDR3 bases: TGTGCCAGCAGCCAGGTCCGGGTCGAGGGCGATGAGCAGTTCTTC.

V is TRBV4-2 and J is TRBJ1-2; weak D call: TRBD1 (5 bases). Germline CDR1 and CDR2: LGHNA and YNFKEQ. V lost 0 bases, J lost 8 bases, and 16 bases lay in between. The CDR3 has 15 amino acids. CDR3 in DNA: TGTGCCAGCAGCCAAGATGCAGGGATTGTCCGAGGCTACACCTTC. Protein product: CASSQDAGIVRGYTF.

Only a few counts were recorded for this clone. The chain uses TRBV30 and TRBJ1-2; perhaps TRBD1 as D (5 bases). V was clipped by 1 base and J by 2 bases, with 8 bases between them. Germline CDR1 GTSNPN, CDR2 SVGIG (reference sequence). This CDR3 has 13 amino acids. Written as DNA, the CDR3 is TGTGCCTGGAGTGGAGGGGTGAACTATGGCTACACCTTC. This gives the protein CAWSGGVNYGYTF.

This sequence joins TRBV2 and TRBJ2-1, with D possibly TRBD2 on 5 matching bases. Germline V gives CDR1 SNHLY, CDR2 FYNNEI. Trimming left V 6 bases short and J 8 bases short, with 11 bases between. The CDR3 covers 12 residues. This CDR3 reads CASRKTSDEQFF. The CDR3 region has the DNA TGTGCCAGCAGAAAAACTAGTGATGAGCAGTTCTTC.

This clone was detected a few times. V is TRBV30 and J is TRBJ2-1; D is unresolved. The CDR3 totals 14 residues. Germline CDR1 and CDR2: GTSNPN and SVGIG (reference sequence). V lost 0 bases to trimming and J lost 0 bases, with 6 bases between them. CDR3 DNA: TGTGCCTGGAGTGTTAGGCTCTCCTACAATGAGCAGTTCTTC. This codes for CAWSVRLSYNEQFF.

This clone was found a few times. The chain combines TRBV7-9 with TRBJ1-4, with D perhaps matching TRBD1 (5 bases). Trimming stripped 0 bases from V and 2 bases from J, with 10 bases between. This CDR3 spans 16 amino acids. The V gene's germline CDR1 is SEHNR and CDR2 FQNEAQ (reference sequence). The CDR3 bases are TGTGCCAGCAGCTTAGCGGTGAAGGGGACTAATGAAAAACTGTTTTTT. It translates to CASSLAVKGTNEKLFF.

The chain carries TRBV6-5 and TRBJ2-5; D gene ambiguous. The germline V gene encodes CDR1 MNHEY and CDR2 SVGAGI. V was clipped by 6 bases and J by 5 bases, with 10 bases between them. The CDR3 has 12 residues. This chain's CDR3 is CASSTSTETQYF. The CDR3 DNA reads as TGTGCCAGCAGCACCTCAACGGAGACCCAGTACTTC.

This clone has more than one count but fewer than ten. The genes are TRBV9 and TRBJ1-2; weak D call: TRBD1 (5 bases). Deletions cut 3 bases from V and 5 bases from J, with 17 bases between. CDR1 and CDR2 from the germline V gene are SGDLS and YYNGEE. This CDR3 spans 15 amino acids. The chain's CDR3 is CASSGRTPDRYGYTF. In nucleotides, the CDR3 is TGTGCCAGCAGCGGCCGGACACCGGATAGATATGGCTACACCTTC.

V usage is TRBV30 and J usage is TRBJ1-4; D unclear. The CDR3 spans 13 residues. The germline V and J ends were trimmed by 1 base and 5 bases, with 8 bases remaining between them. CDR1 and CDR2 from the germline V gene are GTSNPN and SVGIG (reference sequence). The CDR3 region has the DNA TGTGCCTGGAGTGCGCAGCAGAATGAAAAACTGTTTTTT. This sequence encodes CAWSAQQNEKLFF.